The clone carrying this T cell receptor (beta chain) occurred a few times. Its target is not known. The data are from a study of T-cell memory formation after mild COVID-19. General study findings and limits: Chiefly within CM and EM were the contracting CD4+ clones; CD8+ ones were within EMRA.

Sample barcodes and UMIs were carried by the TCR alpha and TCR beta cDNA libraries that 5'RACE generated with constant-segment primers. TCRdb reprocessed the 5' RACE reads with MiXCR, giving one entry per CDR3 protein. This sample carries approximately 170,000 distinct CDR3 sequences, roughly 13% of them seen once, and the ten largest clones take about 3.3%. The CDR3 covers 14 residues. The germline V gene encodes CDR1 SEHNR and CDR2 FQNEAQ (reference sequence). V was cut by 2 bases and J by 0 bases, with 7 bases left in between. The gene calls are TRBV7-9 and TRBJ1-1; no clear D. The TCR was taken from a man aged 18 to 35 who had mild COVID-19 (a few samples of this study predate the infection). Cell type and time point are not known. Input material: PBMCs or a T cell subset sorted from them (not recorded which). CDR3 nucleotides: TGTGCCAGCAGCTTATACAGATTGAACACTGAAGCTTTCTTT. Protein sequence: CASSLYRLNTEAFF. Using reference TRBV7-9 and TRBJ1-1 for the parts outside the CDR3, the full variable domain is DTGVSQNPRHKITKRGQNVTFRCDPISEHNRLYWYRQTLGQGPEFLTYFQNEAQLEKSRLLSDRFSAERPKGSFSTLEIQRTEQGDSAMYLCASSLYRLNTEAFFGQGTRLTVV.